Sequencing of this T cell receptor beta chain was carried out in a study of T-cell reconstitution after alpha-beta-depleted transplantation in children. Library preparation (for TCRbeta) was performed with unique molecular identifiers. TCRdb passed the PCR reads through MiXCR, listing each CDR3 protein once. The sample holds fewer than 750,000 distinct CDR3 sequences, more than 20% seen once. V gave up 6 bases and J gave up 8 bases, with 23 bases separating them. This CDR3 contains 16 residues. Germline values: CDR1 SGHAT, CDR2 FQNNGV. This clonotype was recorded at least ten times. The receptor was derived from a boy under two years old who had a stem cell transplant for acute myeloid leukemia, so the T cells may come from the graft donor. This chain uses TRBV11-2 with TRBJ2-1; TRBD1 is a possible D gene (5 bases). Specimen: PBMCs, mostly from graft donor cells, collected 360 days after TCRalphabeta/CD19-depleted stem cell transplant. The CDR3 sequence is CASRKIQGVWAHEQFF. The DNA of the CDR3 is TGTGCCAGCAGAAAAATCCAAGGGGTGTGGGCACATGAGCAGTTCTTC.